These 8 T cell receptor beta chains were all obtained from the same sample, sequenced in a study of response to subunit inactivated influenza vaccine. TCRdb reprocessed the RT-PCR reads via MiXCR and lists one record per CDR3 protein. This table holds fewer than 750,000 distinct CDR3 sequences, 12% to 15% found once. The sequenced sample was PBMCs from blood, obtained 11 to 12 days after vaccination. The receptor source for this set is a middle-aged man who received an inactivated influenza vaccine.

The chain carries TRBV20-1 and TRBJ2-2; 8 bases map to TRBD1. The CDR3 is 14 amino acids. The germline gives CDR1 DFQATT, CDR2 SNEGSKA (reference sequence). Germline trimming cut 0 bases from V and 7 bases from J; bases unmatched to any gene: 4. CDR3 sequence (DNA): TGCAGTGCTAGAGACGGGACAGGTCTCGGGGAGCTGTTTTTT. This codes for CSARDGTGLGELFF.

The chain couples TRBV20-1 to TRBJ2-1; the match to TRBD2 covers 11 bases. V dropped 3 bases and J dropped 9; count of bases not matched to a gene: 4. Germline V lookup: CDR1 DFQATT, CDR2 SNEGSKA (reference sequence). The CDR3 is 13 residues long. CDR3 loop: CSASGTSGLEQFF. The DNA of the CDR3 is TGCAGTGCTAGTGGGACTAGCGGTCTTGAGCAGTTCTTC.

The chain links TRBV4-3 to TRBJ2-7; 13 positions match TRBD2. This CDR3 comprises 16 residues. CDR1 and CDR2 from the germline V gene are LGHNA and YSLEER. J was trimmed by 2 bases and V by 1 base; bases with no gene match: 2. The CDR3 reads CASSQGTSGSPYEQYF. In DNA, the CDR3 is TGCGCCAGCAGCCAAGGGACTAGCGGGAGTCCCTACGAGCAGTACTTC.

The CDR3 protein is CASSQIAGSGGELFF. The CDR3 bases are TGTGCCAGCAGCCAAATAGCAGGGTCAGGCGGGGAGCTGTTTTTT. The chain recombines TRBV3-1 with TRBJ2-2; tentative D call: TRBD1 (5 bases). The CDR3 has 15 amino acids. CDR1 is LGHDT and CDR2 is YNNKEL in the germline V gene (reference sequence). V shed 2 bases and J shed 7 bases, with 14 bases lying between them.

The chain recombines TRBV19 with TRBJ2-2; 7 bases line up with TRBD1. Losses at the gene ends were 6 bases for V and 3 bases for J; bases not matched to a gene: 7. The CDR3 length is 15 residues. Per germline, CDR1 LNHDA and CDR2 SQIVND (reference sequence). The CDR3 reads CASRKQGEYTGELFF. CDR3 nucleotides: TGTGCCAGTAGAAAGCAGGGGGAATACACCGGGGAGCTGTTTTTT.

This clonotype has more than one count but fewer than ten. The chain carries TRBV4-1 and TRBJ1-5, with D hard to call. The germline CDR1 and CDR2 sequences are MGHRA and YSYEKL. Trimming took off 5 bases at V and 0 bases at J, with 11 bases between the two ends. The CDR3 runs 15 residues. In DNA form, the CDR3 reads TGCGCCAGCAGCGTCCGACACATTAGCAATCAGCCCCAGCATTTT. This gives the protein CASSVRHISNQPQHF.

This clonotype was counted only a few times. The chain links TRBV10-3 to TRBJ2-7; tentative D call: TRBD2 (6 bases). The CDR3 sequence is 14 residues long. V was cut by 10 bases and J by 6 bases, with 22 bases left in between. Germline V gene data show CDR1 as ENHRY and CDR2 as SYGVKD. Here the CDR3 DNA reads TGTGCCACCGAACGGGGGAGGCACTCTGGCGAGCAGTACTTC. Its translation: CATERGRHSGEQYF.

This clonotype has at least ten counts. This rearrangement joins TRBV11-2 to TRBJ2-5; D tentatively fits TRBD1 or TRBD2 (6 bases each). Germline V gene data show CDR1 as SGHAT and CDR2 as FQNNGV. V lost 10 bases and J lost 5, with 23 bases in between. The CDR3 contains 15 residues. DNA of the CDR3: TGTGCCACCTTCTCAGTTGAGGGGGGCGTGGAGACCCAGTACTTC. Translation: CATFSVEGGVETQYF.